A single sample gave rise to the 8 T cell receptor beta chains below, sequenced in a study of T cells in Graves' hyperthyroidism and ophthalmopathy. The CDR3 regions of TCR beta were amplified from RNA transcripts. In the first-round RT-PCR of the TCR CDR3, the HTBI primer set was used. In TCRdb, the multiplex PCR reads were re-called with MiXCR into one record per CDR3 protein. The table has 300,000 to 400,000 distinct CDR3 sequences, roughly 13% seen once. The sequencing sample was made of blood. Source of these receptors: a woman aged 55 to 70 with Graves' hyperthyroidism.

This clonotype was detected ten times or more. The rearrangement links TRBV24-1 to TRBJ2-7; no reliable D call. The CDR3 spans 15 residues. Per germline, CDR1 KGHDR and CDR2 SFDVKD. The V and J ends lost 2 bases and 0 bases respectively, with 10 bases between them. CDR3 sequence reads: CATSDSTASSYEQYF. In nucleotides, the CDR3 is TGTGCCACCAGTGATTCGACGGCCAGCTCCTACGAGCAGTACTTC.

A few counts support this clonotype. The J gene is TRBJ2-2, the V gene TRBV5-1; 8 bases line up with TRBD2. Germline V gives CDR1 SGHRS, CDR2 YFSETQ. The CDR3 is 15 amino acids. The trim removed 4 bases at V and 1 base at J, leaving 3 bases unmatched. The CDR3 coding sequence is TGCGCCAGCAGCCAACTAGCGGTGAACACCGGGGAGCTGTTTTTT. Protein sequence: CASSQLAVNTGELFF.

The gene calls are TRBV14 and TRBJ1-1, with 8 bases that match TRBD1. CDR1 is SGHDN, CDR2 FVKESK, per germline. The V segment lost 1 base and the J segment 4 bases; nucleotides outside the gene matches: 5. CDR3 length equals 15 residues. As DNA, the CDR3 is TGTGCCAGCAGCCAAGTTGCAGGGGGCTCCACTGAAGCTTTCTTT. The encoded protein is CASSQVAGGSTEAFF. The whole variable domain, remainder taken from reference TRBV14 and TRBJ1-1, is EAGVTQFPSHSVIEKGQTVTLRCDPISGHDNLYWYRRVMGKEIKFLLHFVKESKQDESGMPNNRFLAERTGGTYSTLKVQPAELEDSGVYFCASSQVAGGSTEAFFGQGTRLTVV.

There are many counts of this clonotype. The chain is built from TRBV5-6 and TRBJ1-1; 8 nucleotides align to TRBD1. Trimming cost V 1 base and J 11 bases; bases outside gene matches: 10. The CDR3 has 14 amino acids. CDR1 and CDR2 from the germline V gene are SGHDT and YYEEEE. CDR3 sequence (DNA): TGTGCCAGCAGCTTGATGGACAGGGCGTACGTGGCTTTCTTT. Translation: CASSLMDRAYVAFF.

The chain joins TRBV3-1 to TRBJ2-1; 8 bases fit TRBD2. The CDR3 totals 17 residues. The germline CDR1 and CDR2 sequences are LGHDT and YNNKEL (reference sequence). The ends lost 0 bases at V and 10 bases at J; junction bases unmatched: 14. The CDR3 here is CASSQDLVISGIGEQFF. For the CDR3, the DNA is TGTGCCAGCAGCCAAGATCTCGTTATTAGCGGGATAGGGGAGCAGTTCTTC.

This clonotype was detected only a few times. This chain connects TRBV15 to TRBJ1-4; a possible D gene is TRBD1 (5 bases). CDR3 length equals 15 residues. The V gene's germline CDR1 is LNHNV and CDR2 YYDKDF (reference sequence). Trimming stripped 3 bases from V and 9 bases from J, with 17 bases between. The CDR3 DNA sequence: TGTGCCACCAGCAGTGCAACCGGGGCTGGCAAAAAACTGTTTTTT. Amino acids: CATSSATGAGKKLFF.

The chain joins TRBV7-9 to TRBJ1-3, with a weak D call TRBD1 (6 bases). Trimming pared 5 bases from V and 5 bases from J, leaving 19 bases between. CDR1 is SEHNR and CDR2 is FQNEAQ in the germline V gene (reference sequence). This CDR3 is 16 amino acids long. The DNA for the CDR3 is TGTGCCAGCAGCCCCAGTAGGGGGGGGCTAAGAAACACCATATATTTT. Residues: CASSPSRGGLRNTIYF.

V usage is TRBV19 and J usage is TRBJ2-7; 7 nucleotides match TRBD1. The V gene end was trimmed by 2 bases and the J gene end by 5 bases; junction bases not matched to a gene: 3. The CDR3 spans 13 residues. Germline-derived CDR1 and CDR2 are LNHDA and SQIVND (reference sequence). The CDR3 region has the DNA TGTGCCAGTAGTATAATACAGGGGAACGAGCAGTACTTC. Its protein is CASSIIQGNEQYF.